The 32 T cell receptor beta chains given below trace back to one sample, sequenced in a study of T cells in Graves' hyperthyroidism and ophthalmopathy (dated by TCRdb to about 2019). Libraries were built with multiplex PCR. Instrument used: Illumina HiSeq 2000. Amplification of TCR beta CDR3 regions was carried out from RNA transcripts. A first-round RT-PCR of the TCR CDR3 used the HTBI primer set with the Qiagen OneStep RT-PCR kit. In-frame beta chains were kept once TCRdb had trimmed the public reads at Q25 with fastp and called clones with MiXCR. For every CDR3 protein sequence, its rows merge into one entry that carries the most common genes and DNA. A total of around 570,000 distinct CDR3 sequences appear in this sample, nearly 20% of them only once. The ten largest clonotypes hold approximately 50% of the sample. The sample comprised blood. The source of these receptors is a man in his forties with Graves' ophthalmopathy.

This clonotype was counted between two and nine times. The rearrangement uses TRBV24-1 and TRBJ2-1, with 10 bases identical to TRBD1. Germline V gives CDR1 KGHDR, CDR2 SFDVKD. The V gene end was trimmed by 9 bases and the J gene end by 6 bases; junction bases not matched to a gene: 4. This CDR3 spans 13 amino acids. CDR3 sequence: CATGTGVLNEQFF. The CDR3 nucleotides read TGTGCCACCGGGACAGGGGTTCTCAATGAGCAGTTCTTC.

The gene calls are TRBV5-1 and TRBJ1-1; a possible D gene is TRBD1 (5 bases). V lost 6 bases, J lost 4 bases, and 16 bases lay in between. This CDR3 is built from 14 residues. CDR1 SGHRS and CDR2 YFSETQ come from the germline V gene. The CDR3 spells CASKLQGLITEAFF. In DNA form, the CDR3 reads TGCGCCAGCAAACTCCAGGGTTTGATCACTGAAGCTTTCTTT.

Many counts were recorded for this clonotype. This chain joins TRBV7-6 and TRBJ2-3; D uncertain. The length of the CDR3 is 15 residues. The germline V gene has CDR1 SGHVS and CDR2 FNYEAQ. V lost 1 base and J 0 bases, leaving 8 bases between the germline ends. DNA for the CDR3: TGTGCCAGCAGCTTAGTCGAGAGCAGCACAGATACGCAGTATTTT. It yields the protein CASSLVESSTDTQYF.

As concerns this clonotype: The junction and the germline gene differ at one end; a read error may be behind it. The chain combines TRBV12-3 or TRBV12-4 with TRBJ2-1; D is uncertain. This CDR3 has 15 amino acids. The CDR3 bases are TGTGCCAGCAGTACTCCCCCTGGTGGCTACAATGAGCAGCTCTTC. Translating gives CASSTPPGGYNEQLF.

This clonotype appeared a few times. J is TRBJ1-1 and V is TRBV18; maybe TRBD1 (5 bases). Germline V CDR1 and CDR2: KGHSH, LQKENI. Trimming pared 0 bases from V and 4 bases from J, leaving 9 bases between. The CDR3 consists of 14 residues. CDR3 amino acids: CASSPPKGLTEAFF. For the CDR3, the DNA is TGTGCCAGCTCACCACCAAAGGGGCTCACTGAAGCTTTCTTT.

This clonotype was seen a handful of times. The chain joins TRBV20-1 to TRBJ2-1, with 7 bases matching TRBD2. The CDR3 spans 16 residues. V shed 0 bases, J shed 2 bases, and the junction held 7 bases outside the gene matches. Germline values: CDR1 DFQATT, CDR2 SNEGSKA (reference sequence). CDR3 protein: CSARDRAGVPYNEQFF. The CDR3 DNA is TGCAGTGCTAGAGATCGTGCGGGAGTACCCTACAATGAGCAGTTCTTC.

This clonotype was seen ten or more times. The chain recombines TRBV7-8 with TRBJ1-5; D might be TRBD1 (6 bases). The length of the CDR3 is 14 residues. CDR1 SGHVS and CDR2 FQNEAQ come from the germline V gene. Trimming pared 1 base from V and 5 bases from J, leaving 9 bases between. This CDR3 is CASSLGGADQPQHF. Here the CDR3 DNA reads TGTGCCAGCAGCTTAGGGGGGGCGGATCAGCCCCAGCATTTT.

The sample holds many counts of this clonotype. The chain combines TRBV3-1 with TRBJ1-2; no clear D. This CDR3 has 13 amino acids. V was cut by 2 bases and J by 8 bases, with 12 bases left in between. Looked up from germline, CDR1 is LGHDT and CDR2 is YNNKEL (reference sequence). CDR3 bases: TGTGCCAGCAGCCAAAGTCTCGCGGGCGGCTACACCTTC. This encodes CASSQSLAGGYTF. Full variable domain (missing parts from reference TRBV3-1 and TRBJ1-2): DTAVSQTPKYLVTQMGNDKSIKCEQNLGHDTMYWYKQDSKKFLKIMFSYNNKELIINETVPNRFSPKSPDKAHLNLHINSLELGDSAVYFCASSQSLAGGYTFGSGTRLTVV.

This clonotype was counted only a few times. The rearrangement joins TRBV10-3 to TRBJ2-3; D is possibly TRBD2 (5 bases). V lost 3 bases, J lost 2 bases, and 21 bases lay in between. CDR1 and CDR2 (germline): ENHRY, SYGVKD. This CDR3 has 18 residues. CDR3 nucleotide sequence: TGTGCCATCAGTGAAATCAGTTATGAGGGAGTGATCACAGATACGCAGTATTTT. Its protein is CAISEISYEGVITDTQYF.

The chain combines TRBV12-3 or TRBV12-4 with TRBJ1-5; D is undetermined. V lost 3 bases and J lost 7, with 7 bases in between. This CDR3 is built from 12 residues. The CDR3 here is CASSLKKQPQHF. CDR3 DNA sequence: TGTGCCAGCAGTTTGAAAAAGCAGCCCCAGCATTTT.

This clonotype was seen many times. The V call is TRBV5-1, the J call TRBJ2-1; 9 bases match TRBD2. Germline V gene data show CDR1 as SGHRS and CDR2 as YFSETQ. This CDR3 is 14 amino acids long. V lost 2 bases, J lost 7 bases, and 4 bases stayed unmatched. CDR3 sequence reads: CASSFGTSRNEQFF. The CDR3 DNA reads as TGCGCCAGCAGCTTTGGGACTAGCCGGAATGAGCAGTTCTTC.

This clonotype was recorded many times. This chain joins TRBV11-2 and TRBJ2-1, with 7 bases that match TRBD2. V was clipped by 4 bases and J by 7 bases; unmatched bases: 7. Germline-derived CDR1 and CDR2 are SGHAT and FQNNGV. The CDR3 is made up of 14 amino acids. The CDR3: CASSSGLPPNEQFF. CDR3 coding DNA: TGTGCCAGCAGCTCGGGACTACCCCCGAATGAGCAGTTCTTC.

The sample holds many counts of this clonotype. V is TRBV5-1 and J is TRBJ2-7, with 7 bases that match TRBD1. This CDR3 comprises 16 residues. V gave up 0 bases and J gave up 0 bases; unmatched junction bases: 6. Looked up from germline, CDR1 is SGHRS and CDR2 is YFSETQ. CDR3 loop: CASSLGDSRLSYEQYF. The CDR3, as DNA: TGCGCCAGCAGCTTGGGGGACAGCCGCCTCTCCTACGAGCAGTACTTC.

This clonotype was counted between two and nine times. The CDR3 region has the DNA TGTGCCAGCAGTGCGCTCCAGGTTGGCACTGAAGCTTTCTTT. It encodes CASSALQVGTEAFF. The chain has TRBV2 and TRBJ1-1; no reliable D call. V lost 4 bases to trimming and J lost 4 bases, with 13 bases between them. The CDR3 has 14 residues. Germline loops: CDR1 SNHLY, CDR2 FYNNEI.

This clonotype was picked up many times. The chain couples TRBV5-1 to TRBJ2-5; D remains ambiguous. The CDR3 consists of 14 residues. V lost 4 bases, J lost 2 bases, and 12 bases lay in between. Looked up from germline, CDR1 is SGHRS and CDR2 is YFSETQ. CDR3 coding DNA: TGCGCCAGCAGCACCACGACAATTCAAGAGACCCAGTACTTC. Its protein product is CASSTTTIQETQYF.

This chain connects TRBV19 to TRBJ2-5; 7 positions match TRBD2. Germline V gene data show CDR1 as LNHDA and CDR2 as SQIVND (reference sequence). The ends lost 1 base at V and 3 bases at J; junction bases unmatched: 5. This CDR3 region has 15 residues. The CDR3 sequence is CASSIGRLAEETQYF. In DNA form, the CDR3 reads TGTGCCAGTAGTATAGGGCGGCTAGCGGAAGAGACCCAGTACTTC.

The sample holds a few counts of this clonotype. The rearrangement uses TRBV3-1 and TRBJ1-3; 7 bases are shared with TRBD1. Trimming took 4 bases from V and 7 from J; bases not matched to a gene: 7. Germline lookup yields CDR1 LGHDT and CDR2 YNNKEL (reference sequence). This CDR3 spans 14 amino acids. The CDR3 region is CASSRWTGGNTIYF. The CDR3 DNA is TGTGCCAGCAGCCGTTGGACAGGAGGGAACACCATATATTTT.

In this sample, this clonotype turned up many times. The V call is TRBV2, the J call TRBJ2-7; D may match TRBD1 or TRBD2 (6 bases each). CDR3 length: 14 residues. Per germline, CDR1 SNHLY and CDR2 FYNNEI. The V gene lost 4 bases and the J gene lost 2 bases, with 12 bases spanning the gap. Here the CDR3 DNA reads TGTGCCAGCAGTGCCGACAGGAGGGCCTACGAGCAGTACTTC. Protein sequence: CASSADRRAYEQYF.

A few counts support this clonotype. The rearrangement links TRBV25-1 to TRBJ1-2; 7 nucleotides line up with TRBD1. V was pared by 4 bases and J by 8 bases, with 4 bases of the junction left unmatched. Per germline, CDR1 MGHDK and CDR2 SYGVNS. This CDR3 is built from 12 residues. As DNA, the CDR3 is TGTGCCAGCAGTGTTACAGGGGACGGCTACACCTTC. Encoded protein: CASSVTGDGYTF.

The chain joins TRBV7-6 to TRBJ1-5; D is possibly TRBD1 (5 bases). The CDR3 is made up of 15 amino acids. Germline loops: CDR1 SGHVS, CDR2 FNYEAQ. V was pared by 1 base and J by 3 bases, with 10 bases between. The CDR3: CASSLGAGFNQPQHF. The CDR3, as DNA: TGTGCCAGCAGCTTAGGGGCAGGGTTCAATCAGCCCCAGCATTTT. Looking up the rest from reference TRBV7-6 and TRBJ1-5 gives the full variable domain: GAGVSQSPRYKVTKRGQDVALRCDPISGHVSLYWYRQALGQGPEFLTYFNYEAQQDKSGLPNDRFSAERPEGSISTLTIQRTEQRDSAMYRCASSLGAGFNQPQHFGDGTRLSIL.

This clonotype has a handful of counts. The chain recombines TRBV28 with TRBJ2-7, with a tentative D call TRBD2 (5 bases). The germline gives CDR1 MDHEN, CDR2 SYDVKM. This CDR3 comprises 14 residues. Trimming stripped 8 bases from V and 3 bases from J, with 17 bases between. CDR3 residues: CASAREGLHYEQYF. CDR3 DNA sequence: TGTGCCAGCGCCCGCGAGGGTCTTCACTACGAGCAGTACTTC.

Many counts were recorded for this clonotype. The genes are TRBV7-2 and TRBJ2-1; 8 bases agree with TRBD2. Looked up from germline, CDR1 is SGHTA and CDR2 is FQGNSA. The V gene end was trimmed by 3 bases and the J gene end by 1 base; junction bases not matched to a gene: 8. This CDR3 has 17 residues. CDR3 loop: CASSFRGLARSYNEQFF. The CDR3 nucleotides are TGTGCCAGCAGCTTCCGCGGACTAGCTCGATCCTACAATGAGCAGTTCTTC. The full variable domain, rest sourced from reference TRBV7-2 and TRBJ2-1, is GAGVSQSPSNKVTEKGKDVELRCDPISGHTALYWYRQSLGQGLEFLIYFQGNSAPDKSGLPSDRFSAERTGGSVSTLTIQRTQQEDSAVYLCASSFRGLARSYNEQFFGPGTRLTVL.

This clonotype was observed many times. The chain uses TRBV11-1 and TRBJ2-2; either TRBD1 or TRBD2 may supply D (5 bases each). Germline loops: CDR1 SGHAT, CDR2 FQDESV (reference sequence). V shed 3 bases and J shed 4 bases, with 12 bases lying between them. This CDR3 has 15 residues. The CDR3 bases are TGTGCCAGCAGCTTGTCCGGGACGGCCACCGGGGAGCTGTTTTTT. Amino acid sequence: CASSLSGTATGELFF.

As concerns this clonotype: Its ends do not fully match the called genes, so a read error is possible. This sequence joins TRBV7-3 and TRBJ2-3, with 9 bases aligning to TRBD2. The germline CDR1 and CDR2 sequences are SGHTA and FQGTGA. The CDR3 totals 18 residues. DNA of the CDR3: TGTGCTAGCAGCGTAGAGGTCGACGCGGGAGGGCCGACAGATACGCAGTATTTT. Translated, it gives CASSVEVDAGGPTDTQYF.

On this clonotype: Mismatch with germline at one junction end may stem from a read error. The chain combines TRBV6-9 with TRBJ1-4; perhaps TRBD1 as D (5 bases). Per the germline V gene, CDR1 is MNHGY and CDR2 is SVAAGI. This CDR3 has 16 amino acids. CDR3 region: CASSSARGGAGEKLVF. CDR3 coding DNA: TGTGCCAGCAGTTCCGCCCGAGGAGGGGCAGGTGAAAAACTGGTTTTT.

This clonotype was seen a handful of times. The gene calls are TRBV3-1 and TRBJ2-2, with TRBD2 identical over 10 bases. The germline V gene has CDR1 LGHDT and CDR2 YNNKEL (reference sequence). This CDR3 is 18 amino acids long. V was clipped by 0 bases and J by 6 bases; unmatched bases: 10. This chain's CDR3 is CASSQDPAGGPWPGELFF. In nucleotides, the CDR3 is TGTGCCAGCAGCCAAGATCCAGCGGGGGGGCCATGGCCCGGGGAGCTGTTTTTT.

This chain connects TRBV9 to TRBJ2-5; 7 bases map to TRBD1. Germline V gene data show CDR1 as SGDLS and CDR2 as YYNGEE. This CDR3 contains 14 residues. The junction had 3 bases not matched to a gene; V was cut back by 3 bases and J by 1 base. The CDR3 DNA reads TGTGCCAGCAGCGCTGGGGACAGCCAAGAGACCCAGTACTTC. The encoded protein is CASSAGDSQETQYF.

This clonotype was counted once. Mismatch with germline at one junction end may stem from a read error. The CDR3 sequence is CSASRISTDTRYF. In nucleotides, the CDR3 is TGCAGTGCTAGTCGGATCAGCACAGATACGCGGTATTTT. The genes are TRBV20-1 and TRBJ2-3; D unresolved. Germline lookup yields CDR1 DFQATT and CDR2 SNEGSKA (reference sequence). The CDR3 has 13 amino acids.

This clonotype was recorded a few times. The chain joins TRBV6-1 to TRBJ2-2; 15 bases agree with TRBD2. Trimming cost V 8 bases and J 4 bases; bases outside gene matches: 11. CDR3 length: 18 residues. CDR1 and CDR2 from the germline V gene are MNHNS and SASEGT. The CDR3 DNA reads as TGTGCCAGCTCTAGTGGACTAGCGGGGGGGCGAAGCACCGGGGAGCTGTTTTTT. The encoded protein is CASSSGLAGGRSTGELFF.

This clonotype was found a few times. The CDR3 DNA sequence: TGTGCCAGCAGCCTCGGACAGCGACATTCACCCCTCCACTTT. Protein product: CASSLGQRHSPLHF. The V gene is TRBV7-3, the J gene TRBJ1-6; maybe TRBD1 (6 bases). V lost 5 bases to trimming and J lost 8 bases, with 13 bases between them. The germline CDR1 and CDR2 sequences are SGHTA and FQGTGA. This CDR3 comprises 14 residues.

This chain uses TRBV19 with TRBJ2-2; possibly TRBD2 for D (6 bases). The CDR3 runs 15 residues. The germline V gene encodes CDR1 LNHDA and CDR2 SQIVND (reference sequence). V shed 8 bases and J shed 1 base, with 14 bases lying between them. The DNA for the CDR3 is TGTGCCAGTCGGACCGGGACTCTGAACACCGGGGAGCTGTTTTTT. The encoded protein is CASRTGTLNTGELFF.

This clonotype appeared many times. This chain joins TRBV2 and TRBJ2-7, with 9 bases matching TRBD1. Germline V CDR1 and CDR2: SNHLY, FYNNEI. V was clipped by 9 bases and J by 7 bases; unmatched bases: 13. The CDR3 runs to 14 residues. DNA of the CDR3: TGTGCCAGTCAGGGACAGGGTGCGTCTGGGGAGCAGTACTTC. Translated, it gives CASQGQGASGEQYF.